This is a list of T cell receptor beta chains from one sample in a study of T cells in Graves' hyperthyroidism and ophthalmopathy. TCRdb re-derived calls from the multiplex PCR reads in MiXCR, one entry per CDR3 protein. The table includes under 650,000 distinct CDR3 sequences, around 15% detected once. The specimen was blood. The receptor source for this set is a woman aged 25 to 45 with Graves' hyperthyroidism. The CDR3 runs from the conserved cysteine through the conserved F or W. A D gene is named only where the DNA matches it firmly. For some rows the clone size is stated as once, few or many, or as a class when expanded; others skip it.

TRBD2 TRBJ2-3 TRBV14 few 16 CASSQALAGVVDTQYF TGTGCCAGCAGCCAAGCACTAGCGGGAGTGGTGGATACGCAGTATTTT
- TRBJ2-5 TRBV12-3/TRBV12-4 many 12 CASSPPSETQYF TGTGCCAGCAGTCCCCCCTCGGAGACCCAGTACTTC
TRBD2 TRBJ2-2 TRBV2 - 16 CASSGEAGGGTGELFF TGTGCCAGCAGTGGGGAAGCGGGAGGGGGCACCGGGGAGCTGTTTTTT
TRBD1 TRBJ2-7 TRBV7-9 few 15 CASSLYRDRGLEQYF TGTGCCAGCAGCTTATATAGGGACAGGGGGCTTGAGCAGTACTTC
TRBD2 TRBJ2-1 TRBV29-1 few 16 CSADGLAGGSYNEQFF TGCAGCGCCGACGGACTAGCGGGAGGCTCCTACAATGAGCAGTTCTTC
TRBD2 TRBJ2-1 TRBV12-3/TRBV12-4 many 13 CASSLGLAGDQFF TGTGCCAGCAGTTTAGGGCTAGCGGGAGATCAGTTCTTC
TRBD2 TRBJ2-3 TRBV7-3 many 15 CASSSTGGRVDTQYF TGTGCCAGCAGCTCAACGGGCGGGAGAGTAGATACGCAGTATTTT
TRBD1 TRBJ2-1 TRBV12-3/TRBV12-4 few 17 CASSPLIDRGGFGEQFF TGTGCCAGCAGCCCCCTAATCGACAGGGGAGGTTTTGGTGAGCAGTTCTTC
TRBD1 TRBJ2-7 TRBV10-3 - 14 CAISGGTVACEQYF TGTGCCATCAGTGGAGGGACAGTAGCCTGCGAGCAGTACTTC
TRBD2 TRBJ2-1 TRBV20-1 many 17 CSARTGTSGRTVNEQFF TGCAGTGCGCGAACCGGGACTAGCGGGAGGACCGTCAATGAGCAGTTCTTC
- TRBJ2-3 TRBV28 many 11 CASQTRYTQYF TGTGCCAGCCAGACCCGCTATACGCAGTATTTT
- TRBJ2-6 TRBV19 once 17 CASMTRPLSSGANVLTF TGTGCCAGTATGACCAGGCCATTAAGCTCTGGGGCCAACGTCCTGACTTTC
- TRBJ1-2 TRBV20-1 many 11 CSAWTDYGYTF TGCAGTGCTTGGACAGACTATGGCTACACCTTC
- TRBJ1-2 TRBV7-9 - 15 CASSFLGTEYYGYTF TGTGCCAGCAGCTTTCTAGGGACGGAATACTATGGCTACACCTTC
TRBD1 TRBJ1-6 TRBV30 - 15 CAFVSGQDPYSPLHF TGTGCCTTCGTTTCGGGACAGGACCCTTATTCACCCCTCCACTTT
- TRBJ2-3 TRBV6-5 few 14 CASSYGLDTDTQYF TGTGCCAGCAGTTACGGCCTCGACACAGATACGCAGTATTTT
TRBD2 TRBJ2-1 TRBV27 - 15 CASSPGASGYNEQFF TGTGCCAGCAGTCCAGGGGCTAGCGGGTACAATGAGCAGTTCTTC
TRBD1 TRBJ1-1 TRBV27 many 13 CASFGQGNTEAFF TGTGCCAGCTTTGGACAGGGGAACACTGAAGCTTTCTTT
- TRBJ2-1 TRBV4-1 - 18 CASSQRLLIRGRGNEQFF TGCGCCAGCAGCCAACGCCTGCTGATCAGGGGGCGGGGGAATGAGCAGTTCTTC
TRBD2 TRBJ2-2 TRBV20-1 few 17 CSAEGLAGITNTGELFF TGCAGTGCTGAGGGACTAGCGGGAATTACGAACACCGGGGAGCTGTTTTTT
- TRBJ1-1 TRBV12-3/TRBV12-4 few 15 CASSLLGRQDTEAFF TGTGCCAGCAGTTTACTCGGGCGACAGGACACTGAAGCTTTCTTT
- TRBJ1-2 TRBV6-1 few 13 CASRPTGTYGYTF TGTGCCAGCAGACCGACAGGAACCTATGGCTACACCTTC
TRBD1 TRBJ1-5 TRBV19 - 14 CASSRDRDGQPQHF TGTGCCAGTAGTAGGGACAGGGACGGTCAGCCCCAGCATTTT
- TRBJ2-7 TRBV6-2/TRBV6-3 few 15 CASSYSWQGNYEQYF TGTGCCAGCAGTTACTCGTGGCAGGGCAATTACGAGCAGTACTTC
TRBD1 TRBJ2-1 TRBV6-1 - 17 CASSSAGQGRSYNEQFF TGTGCCAGCAGTTCCGCCGGACAGGGGCGTTCCTACAATGAGCAGTTCTTC
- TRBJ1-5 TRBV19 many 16 CASSIGGTYSNQPQHF TGTGCCAGTAGTATCGGCGGAACTTATAGCAATCAGCCCCAGCATTTT
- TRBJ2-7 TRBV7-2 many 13 CASSLGGPWEQYF TGTGCCAGCAGCTTGGGGGGCCCCTGGGAGCAGTACTTC
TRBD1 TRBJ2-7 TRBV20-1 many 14 CSAHGQGSSYEQYF TGCAGTGCTCACGGACAGGGGAGTTCCTACGAGCAGTACTTC
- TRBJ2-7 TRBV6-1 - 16 CASRDSSGLRFYEQYF TGTGCCAGCAGGGATTCGTCGGGACTCAGATTCTATGAGCAGTACTTC
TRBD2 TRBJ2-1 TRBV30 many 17 CAWSAGGTSGKYNEQFF TGTGCCTGGAGTGCCGGGGGGACTAGCGGGAAGTACAATGAGCAGTTCTTC
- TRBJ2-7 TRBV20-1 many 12 CSARREFYEQYF TGCAGTGCTAGACGGGAGTTCTACGAGCAGTACTTC
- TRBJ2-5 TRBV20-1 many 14 CSAAFRDFQETQYF TGCAGTGCTGCTTTCCGGGACTTCCAAGAGACCCAGTACTTC
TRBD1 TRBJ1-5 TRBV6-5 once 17 CASSYSPGGHSNQPQHF TGTGCCAGCAGTTACTCTCCAGGGGGCCATAGCAATCAGCCCCAGCATTTT
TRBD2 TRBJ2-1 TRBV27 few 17 CASSLVSAGGSYNEQFF TGTGCCAGCAGTTTAGTCTCAGCGGGAGGTTCCTACAATGAGCAGTTCTTC
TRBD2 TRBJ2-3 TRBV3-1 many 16 CASSPRLAGGTDTQYF TGTGCCAGCAGCCCGAGACTAGCGGGAGGAACAGATACGCAGTATTTT
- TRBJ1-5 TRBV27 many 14 CASSLWPSNQPQHF TGTGCCAGCAGTTTATGGCCCAGCAATCAGCCCCAGCATTTT
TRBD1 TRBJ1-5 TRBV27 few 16 CASSSLTGGGKQPQHF TGTGCCAGCAGTTCCTTGACAGGGGGAGGGAAACAGCCCCAGCATTTT
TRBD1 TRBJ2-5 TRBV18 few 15 CASSPNTDRGETQYF TGTGCCAGCTCACCTAACACCGACAGGGGAGAGACCCAGTACTTC
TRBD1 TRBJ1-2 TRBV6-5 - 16 CASSYSPRQGWSAYTF TGTGCCAGCAGTTACTCACCCCGACAGGGGTGGTCGGCCTACACCTTC
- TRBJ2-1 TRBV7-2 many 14 CASSLPGYHNEQFF TGTGCCAGCAGCCTACCGGGTTACCACAATGAGCAGTTCTTC
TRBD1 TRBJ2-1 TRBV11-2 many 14 CASRITGESNEQFF TGTGCCAGCAGAATTACAGGGGAATCCAATGAGCAGTTCTTC
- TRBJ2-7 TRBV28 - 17 CASSATGLSLYSYEQYF TGTGCCAGCAGTGCCACGGGACTGTCTCTATACTCCTACGAGCAGTACTTC
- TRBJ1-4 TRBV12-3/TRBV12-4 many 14 CASSWRQGNEKLFF TGTGCCAGCAGTTGGAGGCAGGGGAATGAAAAACTGTTTTTT
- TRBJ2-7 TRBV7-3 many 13 CASSLMGRDEQYF TGTGCCAGCAGCTTAATGGGAAGGGATGAGCAGTACTTC
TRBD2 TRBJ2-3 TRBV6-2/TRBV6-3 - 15 CAGSLGGRMTDTQYF TGTGCCGGCAGTCTCGGCGGGAGGATGACAGATACGCAGTATTTT